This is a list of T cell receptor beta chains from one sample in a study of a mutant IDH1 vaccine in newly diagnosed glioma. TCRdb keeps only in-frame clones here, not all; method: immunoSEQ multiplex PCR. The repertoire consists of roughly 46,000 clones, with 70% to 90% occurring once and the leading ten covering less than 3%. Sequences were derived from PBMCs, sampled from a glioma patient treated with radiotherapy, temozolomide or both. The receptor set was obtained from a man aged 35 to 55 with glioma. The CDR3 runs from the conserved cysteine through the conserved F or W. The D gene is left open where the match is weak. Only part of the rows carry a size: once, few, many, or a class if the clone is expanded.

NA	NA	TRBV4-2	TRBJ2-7	CASSQDYGRYEQYF
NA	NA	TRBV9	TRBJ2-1	CASSVVALGYSEQFF
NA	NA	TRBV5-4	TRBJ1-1	CASSPTGNTEAFF
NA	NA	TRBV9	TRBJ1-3	CASSVYGSSGNTIYF
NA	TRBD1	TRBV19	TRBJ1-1	CASSMGDRGWTEAFF
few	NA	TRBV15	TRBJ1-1	CATSRVHREAFF
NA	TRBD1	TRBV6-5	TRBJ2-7	CASTSGTGASYEQYF
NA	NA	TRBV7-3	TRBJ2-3	CASSQRGSTDTQYF
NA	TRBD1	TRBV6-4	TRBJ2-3	CASSTGTGDGTDTQYF
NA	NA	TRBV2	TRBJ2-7	CASSGPYEQYF
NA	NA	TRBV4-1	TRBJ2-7	CASSPPDRIYEQYF
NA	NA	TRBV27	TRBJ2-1	CASKSDRLNEQFF
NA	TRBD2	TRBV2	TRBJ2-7	CASSYSGSSSYEQYF
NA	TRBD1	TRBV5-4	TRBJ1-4	CASSFGQGNEKLFF
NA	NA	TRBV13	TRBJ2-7	CASRNLGGYEQYF
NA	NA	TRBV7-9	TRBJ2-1	CASSTEWSYNEQFF
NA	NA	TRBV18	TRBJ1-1	CASSDGQGNTEAFF